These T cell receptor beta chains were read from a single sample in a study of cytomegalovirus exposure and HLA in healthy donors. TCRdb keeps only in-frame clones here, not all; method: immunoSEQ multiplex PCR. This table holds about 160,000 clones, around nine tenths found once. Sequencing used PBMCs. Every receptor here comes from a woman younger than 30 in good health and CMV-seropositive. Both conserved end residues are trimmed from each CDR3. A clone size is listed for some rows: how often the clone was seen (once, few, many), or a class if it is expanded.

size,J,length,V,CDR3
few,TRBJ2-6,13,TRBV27,ATATGGAGANVLT
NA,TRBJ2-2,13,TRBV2,ASSVDRGLAGELF
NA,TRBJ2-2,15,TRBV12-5,ASGLAQGATGTGELF
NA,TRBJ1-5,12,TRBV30,ACRGGGRNQPQH
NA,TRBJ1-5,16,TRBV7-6,ASSLVAGGAYGSQPQH
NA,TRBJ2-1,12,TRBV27,ASSPRDRADEQF
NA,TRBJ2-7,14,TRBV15,ATSRPGQGTSYEQY
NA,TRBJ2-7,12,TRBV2,ASSEASLSYEQY
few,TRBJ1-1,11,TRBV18,ASSPIGGTEAF
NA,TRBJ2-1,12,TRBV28,ASIRPSGNNEQF
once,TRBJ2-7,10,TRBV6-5,ASSDSDRGQY
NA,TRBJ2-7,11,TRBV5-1,ASSFNRVGEQY
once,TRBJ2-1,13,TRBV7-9,ASSYTGTGENEQF
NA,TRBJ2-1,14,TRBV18,ASSPREREFYNEQF
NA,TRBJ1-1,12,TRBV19,ASSMDSSDTEAF
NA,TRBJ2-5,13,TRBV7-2,ASTPTLIRGETQY
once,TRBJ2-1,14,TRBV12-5,ASGLEREYTYNEQF